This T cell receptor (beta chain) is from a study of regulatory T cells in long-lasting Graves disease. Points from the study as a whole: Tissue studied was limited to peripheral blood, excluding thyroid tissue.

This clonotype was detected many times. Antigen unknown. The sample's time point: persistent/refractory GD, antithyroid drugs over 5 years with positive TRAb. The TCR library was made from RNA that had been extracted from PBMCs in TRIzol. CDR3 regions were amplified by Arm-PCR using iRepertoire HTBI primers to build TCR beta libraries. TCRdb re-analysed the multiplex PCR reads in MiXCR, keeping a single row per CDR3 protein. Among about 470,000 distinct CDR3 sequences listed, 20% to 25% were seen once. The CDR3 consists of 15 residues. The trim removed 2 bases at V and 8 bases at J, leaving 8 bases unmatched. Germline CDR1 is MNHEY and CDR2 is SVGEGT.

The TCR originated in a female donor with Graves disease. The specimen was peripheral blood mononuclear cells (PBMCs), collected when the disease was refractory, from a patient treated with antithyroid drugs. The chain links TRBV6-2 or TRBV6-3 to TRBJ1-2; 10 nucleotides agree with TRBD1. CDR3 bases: TGTGCCAGCAGTTACCAGAGACAGGGGGCTGGAGGCTACACCTTC. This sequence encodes CASSYQRQGAGGYTF.